This T cell receptor beta chain was sequenced during a study of blood T cells in healthy people across ages. Findings and limits, study-wide: As age increased, TCR beta diversity per million T cells fell in a roughly linear fashion.

Combining a sample-barcoded 5' primer with a J-beta primer mix, a second PCR ran for roughly 7 to 11 cycles. MiXCR, run by TCRdb on the 5' RACE reads, gives a single entry per CDR3 protein. The sample has around 1.5 million distinct CDR3 sequences, approximately 59% seen once. The people who gave samples were healthy Caucasians from Russia, aged about 6 to 95. Extracted total RNA amounted to at least 6 micrograms for each sample. With regard to this clonotype: Its antigen remains unknown.

This CDR3 has 14 amino acids. The germline V gene encodes CDR1 KGHSH and CDR2 LQKENI. V shed 8 bases, J shed 7 bases, and the junction held 13 bases outside the gene matches. The chain employs TRBV18 and TRBJ2-7; 8 bases line up with TRBD1. The receptor's source is a man aged 18 to 30 in good health. Input material: blood. CDR3 in amino acids: CASTKGQDGWEQYF. DNA for the CDR3: TGTGCCAGCACCAAGGGACAGGATGGATGGGAGCAGTACTTC.